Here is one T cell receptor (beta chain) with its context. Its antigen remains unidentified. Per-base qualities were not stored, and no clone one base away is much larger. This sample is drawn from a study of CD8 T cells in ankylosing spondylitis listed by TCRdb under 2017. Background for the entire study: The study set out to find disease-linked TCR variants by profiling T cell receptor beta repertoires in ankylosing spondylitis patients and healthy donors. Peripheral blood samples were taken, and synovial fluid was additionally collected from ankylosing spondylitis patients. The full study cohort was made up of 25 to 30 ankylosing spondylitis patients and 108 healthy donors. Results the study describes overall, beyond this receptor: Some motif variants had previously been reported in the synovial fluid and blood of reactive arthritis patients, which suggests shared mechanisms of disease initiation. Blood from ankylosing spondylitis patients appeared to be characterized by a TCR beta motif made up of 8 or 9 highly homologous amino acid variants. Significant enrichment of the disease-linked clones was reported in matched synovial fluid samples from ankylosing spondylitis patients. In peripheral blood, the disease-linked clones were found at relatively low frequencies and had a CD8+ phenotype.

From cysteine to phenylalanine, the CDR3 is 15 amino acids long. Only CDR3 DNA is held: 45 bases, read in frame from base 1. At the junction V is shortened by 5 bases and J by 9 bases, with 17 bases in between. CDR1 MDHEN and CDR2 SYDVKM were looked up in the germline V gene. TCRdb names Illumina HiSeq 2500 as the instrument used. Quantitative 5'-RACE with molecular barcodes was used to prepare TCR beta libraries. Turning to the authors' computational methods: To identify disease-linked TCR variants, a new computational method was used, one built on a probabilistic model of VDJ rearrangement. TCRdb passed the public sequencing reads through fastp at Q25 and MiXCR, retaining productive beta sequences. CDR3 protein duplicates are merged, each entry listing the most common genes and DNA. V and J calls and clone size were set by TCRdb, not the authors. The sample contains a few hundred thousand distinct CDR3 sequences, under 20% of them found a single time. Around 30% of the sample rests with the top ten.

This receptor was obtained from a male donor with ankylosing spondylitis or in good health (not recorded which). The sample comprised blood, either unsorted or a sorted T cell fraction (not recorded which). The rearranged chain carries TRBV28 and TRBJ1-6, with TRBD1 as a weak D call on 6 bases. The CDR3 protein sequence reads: CASSEIQGYGSPLHF. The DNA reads TGTGCCAGCAGTGAGATCCAGGGGTACGGTTCACCCCTCCACTTT.